This record looks at one T cell receptor beta chain sequence and its context. Its antigen is unidentified. This entry belongs to a study of radiation and T cells in renal cell carcinoma. The study, taken as a whole, reports: In blood, top tumor clones expanded by 2 weeks, shrinking by 4.

Time point: baseline pretreatment blood. Treatment noted: 15 Gy SBRT to primary tumor, nephrectomy 4 weeks later. Clear cell pathology was present in this patient's renal cell carcinoma. TCRdb's table, derived via immunoSEQ multiplex PCR, lists solely in-frame clones and lacks some. In the table there are about 49,000 clones, approximately 80% of which are singletons. The starting material was blood, obtained from a patient whose treatment included radiotherapy and nephrectomy. This TCR was sampled from a woman in her seventies with renal cell carcinoma.

This chain's CDR3 is CASSLTGRTNTEAFF. DNA for the CDR3: TGTGCCAGCAGCTTAACAGGGCGGACAAACACTGAAGCTTTCTTT. V gene TRBV7-3 combines with J gene TRBJ1-1; tentatively, D is TRBD1 (5 bases). The V and J ends lost 0 bases and 2 bases respectively, with 10 bases between them. The germline V gene has CDR1 SGHTA and CDR2 FQGTGA. The CDR3 has 15 residues.